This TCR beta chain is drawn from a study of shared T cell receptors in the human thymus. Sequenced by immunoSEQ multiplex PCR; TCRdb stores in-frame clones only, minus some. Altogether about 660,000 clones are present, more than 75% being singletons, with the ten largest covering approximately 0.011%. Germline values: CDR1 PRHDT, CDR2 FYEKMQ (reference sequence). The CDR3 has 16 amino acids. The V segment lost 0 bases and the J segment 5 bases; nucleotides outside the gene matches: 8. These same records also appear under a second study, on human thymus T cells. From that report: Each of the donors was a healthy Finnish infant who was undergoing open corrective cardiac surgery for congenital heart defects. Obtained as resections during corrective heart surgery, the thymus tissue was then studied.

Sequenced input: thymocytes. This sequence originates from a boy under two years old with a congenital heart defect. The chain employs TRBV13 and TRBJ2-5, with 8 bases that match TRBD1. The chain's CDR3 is CASSLGGQGALETQYF. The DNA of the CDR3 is TGTGCCAGCAGCTTAGGGGGGCAGGGGGCCCTGGAGACCCAGTACTTC. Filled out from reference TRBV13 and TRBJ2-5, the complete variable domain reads AAGVIQSPRHLIKEKRETATLKCYPIPRHDTVYWYQQGPGQDPQFLISFYEKMQSDKGSIPDRFSAQQFSDYHSELNMSSLELGDSALYFCASSLGGQGALETQYFGPGTRLLVL.